The 8 T cell receptor beta chains below come from one sample, sequenced in a study of control samples from healthy donors and cancer patients. The repertoire was sequenced with immunoSEQ multiplex PCR; TCRdb's copy has only in-frame clones and lacks some. Recorded for this sample: about 200,000 clones. The sequencing sample was made of blood. These receptors originate from a woman in her twenties or thirties in good health.

The chain recombines TRBV28 with TRBJ2-2; TRBD1 matches 9 bases. In germline, CDR1 is MDHEN, CDR2 SYDVKM. V dropped 3 bases and J dropped 3; count of bases not matched to a gene: 11. The CDR3 has 18 residues. The CDR3 here is CASSLIGQGIRDTGELFF. The DNA of the CDR3 is TGTGCCAGCAGTTTGATTGGACAGGGGATTCGCGACACCGGGGAGCTGTTTTTT.

The genes are TRBV19 and TRBJ2-7, with a tentative D call TRBD2 (5 bases). V was pared by 3 bases and J by 6 bases, with 15 bases between. The CDR3 runs to 14 residues. Germline CDR1 and CDR2: LNHDA and SQIVND (reference sequence). The DNA of the CDR3 is TGTGCCAGTAGTATCGAGCCGAGGGCGGGCGAGCAGTACTTC. Translating gives CASSIEPRAGEQYF.

The chain links TRBV2 to TRBJ2-5; weak D call: TRBD2 (6 bases). V was pared by 10 bases and J by 1 base, with 13 bases between. Germline V lookup: CDR1 SNHLY, CDR2 FYNNEI. CDR3 size: 13 residues. This chain's CDR3 is CATRRGAQETQYF. CDR3 sequence (DNA): TGTGCCACCCGGAGGGGCGCCCAAGAGACCCAGTACTTC.

V usage is TRBV25-1 and J usage is TRBJ1-2; 10 nucleotides match TRBD1. Losses at the gene ends were 5 bases for V and 8 bases for J; bases not matched to a gene: 11. Germline CDR1 MGHDK, CDR2 SYGVNS. This CDR3 spans 15 amino acids. DNA for the CDR3: TGTGCCAGCAGTAAAACCGGGACAGGGGAAAGAGGCTACACCTTC. Amino acid sequence: CASSKTGTGERGYTF.

The rearrangement joins TRBV10-2 to TRBJ2-2; 9 bases fit TRBD1. This CDR3 contains 15 residues. CDR1 WSHSY and CDR2 SAAADI come from the germline V gene. V dropped 6 bases and J dropped 1; count of bases not matched to a gene: 3. CDR3 residues: CASSSGQGNTGELFF. CDR3 DNA sequence: TGCGCCAGCAGCTCGGGACAGGGGAACACCGGGGAGCTGTTTTTT.

V is TRBV4-1 and J is TRBJ2-1; weak D call: TRBD2 (5 bases). Trimming took 3 bases from V and 8 from J, leaving 23 bases between them. In germline, CDR1 is MGHRA, CDR2 YSYEKL. CDR3 size: 17 residues. This CDR3 reads CASSQGFLTRQADEQFF. The CDR3 nucleotides read TGCGCCAGCAGCCAGGGCTTTCTAACCCGCCAAGCGGATGAGCAGTTCTTC.

This chain uses TRBV7-2 with TRBJ2-5; D is possibly TRBD2 (6 bases). This CDR3 is built from 15 residues. Trimming shortened V by 5 bases and J by 1 base, and 14 bases separated the two germline ends. The germline CDR1 and CDR2 sequences are SGHTA and FQGNSA. CDR3 in amino acids: CASSTSRGTQETQYF. The CDR3 bases are TGTGCCAGCAGCACTAGCCGGGGGACCCAAGAGACCCAGTACTTC.

The chain links TRBV7-8 to TRBJ1-3; D not resolved. CDR3 length: 16 residues. Germline CDR1 reads SGHVS; CDR2 reads FQNEAQ. Trimming stripped 5 bases from V and 4 bases from J, with 18 bases between. CDR3 sequence reads: CASSLSPPGGGNTIYF. CDR3 in DNA: TGTGCCAGCAGCCTCAGTCCTCCCGGCGGGGGAAACACCATATATTTT.